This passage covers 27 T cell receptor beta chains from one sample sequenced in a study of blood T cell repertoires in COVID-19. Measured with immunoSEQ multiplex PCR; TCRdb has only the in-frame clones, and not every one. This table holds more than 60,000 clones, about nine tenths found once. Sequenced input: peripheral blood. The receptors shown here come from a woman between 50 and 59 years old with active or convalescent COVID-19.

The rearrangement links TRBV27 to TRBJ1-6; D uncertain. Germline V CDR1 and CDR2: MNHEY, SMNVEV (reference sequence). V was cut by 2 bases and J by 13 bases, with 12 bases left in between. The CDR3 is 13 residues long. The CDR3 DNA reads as TGTGCCAGCAGTTTAGGGGTAGGAGGGCCCCTCCACTTT. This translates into CASSLGVGGPLHF.

This CDR3 is CASSSIGGARILYSNQPQHF. CDR3 bases: TGTGCCAGCAGTTCAATCGGGGGGGCGAGGATCCTTTATAGCAATCAGCCCCAGCATTTT. The chain links TRBV21-1 to TRBJ1-5. TRBV21-1 is an annotated pseudogene. This CDR3 is built from 20 residues.

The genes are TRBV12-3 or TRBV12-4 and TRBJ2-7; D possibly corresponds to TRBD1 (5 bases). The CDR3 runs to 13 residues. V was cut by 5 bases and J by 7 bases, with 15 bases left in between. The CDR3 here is CASSIRAAPEQYF. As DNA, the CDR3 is TGTGCCAGCAGTATCAGGGCAGCCCCGGAGCAGTACTTC.

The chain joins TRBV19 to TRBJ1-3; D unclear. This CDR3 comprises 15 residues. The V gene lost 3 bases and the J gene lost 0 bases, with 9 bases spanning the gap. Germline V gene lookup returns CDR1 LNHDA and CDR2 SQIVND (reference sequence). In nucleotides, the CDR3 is TGTGCCAGTAGTATTAACCAAGCCTCTGGAAACACCATATATTTT. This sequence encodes CASSINQASGNTIYF.

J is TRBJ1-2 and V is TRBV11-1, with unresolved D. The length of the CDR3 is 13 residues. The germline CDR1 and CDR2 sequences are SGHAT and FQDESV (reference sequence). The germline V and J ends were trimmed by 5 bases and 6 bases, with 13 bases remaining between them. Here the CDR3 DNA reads TGTGCCAGCAGCCGCAGGCTTTGGGATGGCTACACCTTC. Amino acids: CASSRRLWDGYTF.

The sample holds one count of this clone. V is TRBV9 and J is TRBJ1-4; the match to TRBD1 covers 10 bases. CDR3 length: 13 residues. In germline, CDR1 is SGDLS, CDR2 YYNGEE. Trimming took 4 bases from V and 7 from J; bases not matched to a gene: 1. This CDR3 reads CASSRDRGEKLFF. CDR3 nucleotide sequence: TGTGCCAGCAGCCGGGACAGGGGTGAAAAACTGTTTTTT. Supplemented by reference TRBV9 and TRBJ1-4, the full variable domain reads DSGVTQTPKHLITATGQRVTLRCSPRSGDLSVYWYQQSLDQGLQFLIQYYNGEERAKGNILERFSAQQFPDLHSELNLSSLELGDSALYFCASSRDRGEKLFFGSGTQLSVL.

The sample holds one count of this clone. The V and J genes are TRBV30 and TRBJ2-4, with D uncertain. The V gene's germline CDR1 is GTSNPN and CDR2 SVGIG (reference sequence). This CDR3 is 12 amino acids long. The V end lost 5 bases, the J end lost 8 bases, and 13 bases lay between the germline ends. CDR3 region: CAWGLQWDIQYF. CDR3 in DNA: TGTGCCTGGGGTCTACAGTGGGACATTCAGTACTTC.

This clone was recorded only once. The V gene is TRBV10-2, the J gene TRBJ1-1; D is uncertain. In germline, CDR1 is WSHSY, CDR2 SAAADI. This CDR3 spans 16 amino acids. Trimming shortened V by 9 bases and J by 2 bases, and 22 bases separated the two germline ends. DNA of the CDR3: TGCGCCAGTACTGAAGGCGTACAGCCCGGAAACACTGAAGCTTTCTTT. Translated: CASTEGVQPGNTEAFF.

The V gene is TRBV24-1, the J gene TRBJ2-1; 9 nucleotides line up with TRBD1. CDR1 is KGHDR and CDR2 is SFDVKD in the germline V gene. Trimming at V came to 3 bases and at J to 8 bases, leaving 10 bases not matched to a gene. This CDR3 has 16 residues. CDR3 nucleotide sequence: TGTGCCACCAGTGATCAAACCGGGACAGGGATCCATGAGCAGTTCTTC. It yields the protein CATSDQTGTGIHEQFF.

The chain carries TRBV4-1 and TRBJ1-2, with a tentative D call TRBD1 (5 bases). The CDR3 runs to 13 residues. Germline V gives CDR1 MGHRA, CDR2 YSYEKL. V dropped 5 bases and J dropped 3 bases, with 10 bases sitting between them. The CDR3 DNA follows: TGCGCCAGCAGCGCCCGGGACTACTATGGCTACACCTTC. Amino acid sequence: CASSARDYYGYTF.

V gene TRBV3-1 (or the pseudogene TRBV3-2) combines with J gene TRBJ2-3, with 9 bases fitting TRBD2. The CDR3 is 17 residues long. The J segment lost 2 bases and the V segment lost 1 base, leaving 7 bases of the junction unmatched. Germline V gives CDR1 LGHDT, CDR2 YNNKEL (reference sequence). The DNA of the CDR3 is TGTGCCAGCAGCCAAGGTCCCCTAGCGGGGCACACAGATACGCAGTATTTT. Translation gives CASSQGPLAGHTDTQYF.

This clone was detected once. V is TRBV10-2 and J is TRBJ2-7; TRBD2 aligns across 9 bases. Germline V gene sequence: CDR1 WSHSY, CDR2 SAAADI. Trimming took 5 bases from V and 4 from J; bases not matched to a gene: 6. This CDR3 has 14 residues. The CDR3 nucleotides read TGCGCCAGCAGTTTACTAGCGGGTTCTTACGAGCAGTACTTC. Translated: CASSLLAGSYEQYF.

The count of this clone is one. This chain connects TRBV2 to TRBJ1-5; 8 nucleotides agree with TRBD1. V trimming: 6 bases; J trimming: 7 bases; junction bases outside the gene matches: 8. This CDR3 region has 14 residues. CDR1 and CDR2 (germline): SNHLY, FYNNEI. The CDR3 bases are TGTGCCAGCAGACCGACAGGGGTCGGGCAGCCCCAGCATTTT. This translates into CASRPTGVGQPQHF.

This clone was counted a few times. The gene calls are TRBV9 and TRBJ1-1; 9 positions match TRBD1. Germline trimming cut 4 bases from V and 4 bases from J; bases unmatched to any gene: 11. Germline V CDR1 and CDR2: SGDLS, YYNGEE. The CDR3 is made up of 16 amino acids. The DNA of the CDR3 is TGTGCCAGCAGCCGAACAGGGGGCCCGTGGGGCACTGAAGCTTTCTTT. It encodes CASSRTGGPWGTEAFF.

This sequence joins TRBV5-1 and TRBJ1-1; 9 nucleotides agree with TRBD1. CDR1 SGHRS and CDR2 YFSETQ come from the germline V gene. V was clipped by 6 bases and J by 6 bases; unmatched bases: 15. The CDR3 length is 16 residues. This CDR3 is CASTPWGGQGYAEAFF. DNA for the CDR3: TGCGCCAGCACCCCCTGGGGCGGACAGGGGTATGCTGAAGCTTTCTTT.

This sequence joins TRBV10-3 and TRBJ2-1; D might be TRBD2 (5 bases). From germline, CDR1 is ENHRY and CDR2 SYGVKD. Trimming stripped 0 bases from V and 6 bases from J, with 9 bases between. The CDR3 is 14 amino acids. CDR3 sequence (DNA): TGTGCCATCAGTGAGTCAAAACTAGTCAATGAGCAGTTCTTC. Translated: CAISESKLVNEQFF.

The CDR3 sequence is CASSTGSGNTIYF. CDR3 DNA: TGTGCCAGCAGTACAGGGTCTGGAAACACCATATATTTT. The chain recombines TRBV27 with TRBJ1-3; TRBD1 is a possible D gene (6 bases). Deletions cut 5 bases from V and 1 base from J, with 6 bases between. The CDR3 covers 13 residues. Germline CDR1 is MNHEY and CDR2 is SMNVEV (reference sequence).

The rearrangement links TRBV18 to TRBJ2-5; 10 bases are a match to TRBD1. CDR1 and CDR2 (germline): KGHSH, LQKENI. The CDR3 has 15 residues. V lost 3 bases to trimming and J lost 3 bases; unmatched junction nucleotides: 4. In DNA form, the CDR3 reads TGTGCCAGCTCACCGCGACAGGGGGCAGAAGAGACCCAGTACTTC. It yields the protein CASSPRQGAEETQYF. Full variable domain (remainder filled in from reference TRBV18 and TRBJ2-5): NAGVMQNPRHLVRRRGQEARLRCSPMKGHSHVYWYRQLPEEGLKFMVYLQKENIIDESGMPKERFSAEFPKEGPSILRIQQVVRGDSAAYFCASSPRQGAEETQYFGPGTRLLVL.

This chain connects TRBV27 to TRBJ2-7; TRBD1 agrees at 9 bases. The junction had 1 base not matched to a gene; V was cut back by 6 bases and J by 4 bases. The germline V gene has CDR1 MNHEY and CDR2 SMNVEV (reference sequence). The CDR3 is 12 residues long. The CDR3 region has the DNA TGTGCCAGCAGGGGGACAGGGTACGAGCAGTACTTC. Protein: CASRGTGYEQYF.

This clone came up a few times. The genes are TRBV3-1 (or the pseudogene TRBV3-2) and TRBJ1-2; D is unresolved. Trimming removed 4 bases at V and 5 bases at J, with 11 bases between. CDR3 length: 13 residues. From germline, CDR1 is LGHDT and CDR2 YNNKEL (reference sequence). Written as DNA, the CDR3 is TGTGCCAGCAGCCGGACGGGAGTATATGGCTACACCTTC. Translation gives CASSRTGVYGYTF.

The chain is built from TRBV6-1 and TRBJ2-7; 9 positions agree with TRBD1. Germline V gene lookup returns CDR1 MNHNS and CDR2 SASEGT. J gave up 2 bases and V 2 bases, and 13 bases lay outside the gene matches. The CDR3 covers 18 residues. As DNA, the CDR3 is TGTGCCAGCAGTGAAATGATCCGGATAGGACAGGGGACCTACGAGCAGTACTTC. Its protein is CASSEMIRIGQGTYEQYF.

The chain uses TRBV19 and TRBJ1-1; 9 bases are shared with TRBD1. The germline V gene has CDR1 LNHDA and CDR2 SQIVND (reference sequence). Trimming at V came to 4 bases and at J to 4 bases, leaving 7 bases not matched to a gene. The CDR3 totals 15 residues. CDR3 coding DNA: TGTGCCAGTAGTAGAACCGGGACAGGGTTCACTGAAGCTTTCTTT. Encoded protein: CASSRTGTGFTEAFF.

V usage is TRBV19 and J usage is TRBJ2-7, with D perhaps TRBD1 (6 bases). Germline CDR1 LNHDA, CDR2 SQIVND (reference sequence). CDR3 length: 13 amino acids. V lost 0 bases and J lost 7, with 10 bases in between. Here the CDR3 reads CASSIDHRDEQYF. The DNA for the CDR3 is TGTGCCAGTAGTATAGATCACAGGGATGAGCAGTACTTC.

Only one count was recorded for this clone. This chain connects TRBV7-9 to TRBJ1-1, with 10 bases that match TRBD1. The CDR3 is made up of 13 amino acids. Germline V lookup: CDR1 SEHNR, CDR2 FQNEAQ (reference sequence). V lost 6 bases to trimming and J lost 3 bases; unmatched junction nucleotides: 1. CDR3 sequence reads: CASRTGGHTEAFF. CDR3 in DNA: TGTGCCAGCAGGACAGGGGGCCACACTGAAGCTTTCTTT.

The CDR3 DNA is TGTGCCAGCAGTTTATCAGGGTTCCAAACTGAAGCTTTCTTT. Protein sequence: CASSLSGFQTEAFF. J is TRBJ1-1 and V is TRBV28; weak D call: TRBD1 (5 bases). V was cut by 1 base and J by 5 bases, with 11 bases left in between. This CDR3 comprises 14 residues. Germline-derived CDR1 and CDR2 are MDHEN and SYDVKM.

The CDR3 loop reads CASSYSWDSASTDTQYF. The CDR3 nucleotides read TGTGCCAGCAGTTACTCGTGGGACAGTGCTAGCACAGATACGCAGTATTTT. J is TRBJ2-3 and V is TRBV6-8; 7 bases are shared with TRBD1. The CDR3 consists of 17 residues. With V trimmed by 0 bases and J by 0 bases, 6 bases remained unmatched. Germline V gene lookup returns CDR1 MNHGY and CDR2 SAAAGT.

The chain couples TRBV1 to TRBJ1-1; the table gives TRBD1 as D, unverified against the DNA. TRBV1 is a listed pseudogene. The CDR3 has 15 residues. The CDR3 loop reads CTSSETGRENTEAFF. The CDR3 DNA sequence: TGCACCAGCAGCGAAACGGGCAGGGAGAACACTGAAGCTTTCTTT.